These 8 T cell receptor beta chains originate from one sample sequenced in a study of cytomegalovirus exposure and HLA in healthy donors. Use of 60 Vbeta and 13 Jbeta primers characterized the PCR. Generated by immunoSEQ multiplex PCR, the TCRdb table keeps only in-frame clones and is missing some. The sample holds about 170,000 clones, around 73% seen once. Specimen: PBMCs. Receptors were obtained from a woman aged 18-29 years in good health and CMV-seropositive.

The gene calls are TRBV2 and TRBJ2-1; 7 positions agree with TRBD1. This CDR3 region has 13 residues. The V segment lost 7 bases and the J segment 6 bases; nucleotides outside the gene matches: 6. The germline gives CDR1 SNHLY, CDR2 FYNNEI. CDR3 coding DNA: TGTGCCAGCAACTCGGGACAGTTCAATGAGCAGTTCTTC. Translated: CASNSGQFNEQFF.

J is TRBJ2-1 and V is TRBV28, with D tentatively TRBD1 (7 bases). Germline CDR1 MDHEN, CDR2 SYDVKM. The CDR3 extends over 15 amino acids. The germline V and J ends were trimmed by 3 bases and 2 bases, with 11 bases remaining between them. The CDR3 reads CASSFAGQPYNEQFF. CDR3 nucleotide sequence: TGTGCCAGCAGTTTCGCGGGACAGCCCTACAATGAGCAGTTCTTC.

The V and J genes are TRBV9 and TRBJ1-1; 8 nucleotides agree with TRBD1. The trim removed 0 bases at V and 7 bases at J, leaving 5 bases unmatched. The CDR3 extends over 14 amino acids. CDR1 and CDR2 (germline): SGDLS, YYNGEE. The CDR3 DNA reads TGTGCCAGCAGCGTAGGAGGGGGGACAGGTGAAGCTTTCTTT. It translates to CASSVGGGTGEAFF.

The chain recombines TRBV2 with TRBJ2-1; TRBD1 matches 9 bases. This CDR3 is built from 16 residues. Germline loops: CDR1 SNHLY, CDR2 FYNNEI. J lost 1 base, V lost 4 bases, and 5 bases had no gene match. CDR3 amino acids: CASSVGQGNSYNEQFF. In nucleotides, the CDR3 is TGTGCCAGCAGTGTAGGACAGGGGAATTCCTACAATGAGCAGTTCTTC.

The chain is built from TRBV5-1 and TRBJ2-3; 12 bases agree with TRBD1. This CDR3 region has 18 residues. Germline V lookup: CDR1 SGHRS, CDR2 YFSETQ. Unmatched junction bases numbered 14, after V lost 4 bases and J lost 5 bases. The CDR3 DNA reads TGCGCCAGCAGCCCCCTGCGTGCGGGACAGGGGGCGCGAGATACGCAGTATTTT. This gives the protein CASSPLRAGQGARDTQYF.

This clone showed up just a few times. The gene calls are TRBV19 and TRBJ2-5, with 8 bases that match TRBD1. Germline trimming cut 6 bases from V and 4 bases from J; bases unmatched to any gene: 4. The CDR3 length is 13 residues. Germline V gene sequence: CDR1 LNHDA, CDR2 SQIVND (reference sequence). CDR3 protein: CASSDRGSETQYF. CDR3 nucleotides: TGTGCCAGTAGCGACAGGGGATCAGAGACCCAGTACTTC. Looking up the rest from reference TRBV19 and TRBJ2-5 gives the full variable domain: DGGITQSPKYLFRKEGQNVTLSCEQNLNHDAMYWYRQDPGQGLRLIYYSQIVNDFQKGDIAEGYSVSREKKESFPLTVTSAQKNPTAFYLCASSDRGSETQYFGPGTRLLVL.

This clone has just one count. The rearrangement links TRBV19 to TRBJ2-3, with 9 nucleotides matching TRBD1. Germline lookup yields CDR1 LNHDA and CDR2 SQIVND (reference sequence). This CDR3 has 16 amino acids. Trimming cost V 3 bases and J 7 bases; bases outside gene matches: 11. CDR3 sequence (DNA): TGTGCCAGTAGTATTCGGGGGGCGACAGGGGGAAATACGCAGTATTTT. Protein: CASSIRGATGGNTQYF.

The chain has TRBV7-9 and TRBJ2-2; the D gene is possibly TRBD1 (6 bases). CDR3 length equals 13 residues. Germline V gene lookup returns CDR1 SEHNR and CDR2 FQNEAQ (reference sequence). V gave up 5 bases and J gave up 6 bases, with 10 bases separating them. The CDR3 nucleotides are TGTGCCAGCAGCGCCACAGGGTCCGGGGAGCTGTTTTTT. Amino acids: CASSATGSGELFF.